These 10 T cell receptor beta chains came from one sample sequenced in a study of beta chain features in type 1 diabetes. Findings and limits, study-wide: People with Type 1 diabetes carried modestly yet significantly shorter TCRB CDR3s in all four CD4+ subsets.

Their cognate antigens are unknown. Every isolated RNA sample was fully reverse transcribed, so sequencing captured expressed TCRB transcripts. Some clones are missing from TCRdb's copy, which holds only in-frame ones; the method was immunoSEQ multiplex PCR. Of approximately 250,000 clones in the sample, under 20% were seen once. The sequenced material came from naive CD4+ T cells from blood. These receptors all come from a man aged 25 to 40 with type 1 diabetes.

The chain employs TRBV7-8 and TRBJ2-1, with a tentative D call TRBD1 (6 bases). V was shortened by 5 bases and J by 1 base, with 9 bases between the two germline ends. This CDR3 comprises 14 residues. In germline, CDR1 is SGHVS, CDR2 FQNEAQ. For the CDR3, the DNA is TGTGCCAGCAGCCTCAGGGGTTCCTACAATGAGCAGTTCTTC. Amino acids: CASSLRGSYNEQFF.

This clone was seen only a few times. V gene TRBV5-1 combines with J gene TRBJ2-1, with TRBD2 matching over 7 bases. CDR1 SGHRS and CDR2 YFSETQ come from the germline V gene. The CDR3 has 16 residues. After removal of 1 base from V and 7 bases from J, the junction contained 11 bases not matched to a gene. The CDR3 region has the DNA TGCGCCAGCAGCTTGTTGGCTAGCGGAGGAGGAAATGAGCAGTTCTTC. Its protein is CASSLLASGGGNEQFF.

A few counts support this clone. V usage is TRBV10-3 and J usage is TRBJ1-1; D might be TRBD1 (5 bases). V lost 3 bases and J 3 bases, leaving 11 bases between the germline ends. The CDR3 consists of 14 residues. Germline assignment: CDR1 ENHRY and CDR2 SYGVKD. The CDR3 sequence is CAISDKGKDTEAFF. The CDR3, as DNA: TGTGCCATCAGTGATAAGGGGAAGGACACTGAAGCTTTCTTT.

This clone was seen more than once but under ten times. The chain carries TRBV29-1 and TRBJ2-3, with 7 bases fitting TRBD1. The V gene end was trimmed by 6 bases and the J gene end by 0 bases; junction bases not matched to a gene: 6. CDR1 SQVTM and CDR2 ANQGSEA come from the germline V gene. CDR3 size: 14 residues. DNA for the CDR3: TGCAGCGTCGCTCGGGACAGTAGCACAGATACGCAGTATTTT. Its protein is CSVARDSSTDTQYF.

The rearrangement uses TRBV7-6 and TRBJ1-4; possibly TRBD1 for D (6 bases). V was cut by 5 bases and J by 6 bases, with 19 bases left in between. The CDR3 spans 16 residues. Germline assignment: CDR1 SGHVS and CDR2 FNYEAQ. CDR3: CASSPRSDRLDEKLFF. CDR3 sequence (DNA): TGTGCCAGCAGCCCGCGGAGTGACAGGTTGGATGAAAAACTGTTTTTT.

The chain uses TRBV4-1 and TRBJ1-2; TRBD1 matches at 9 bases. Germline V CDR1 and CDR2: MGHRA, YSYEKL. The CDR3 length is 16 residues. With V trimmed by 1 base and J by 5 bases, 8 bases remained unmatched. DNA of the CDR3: TGCGCCAGCAGCCAAGTTCCGGGACAGGGAACTTATGGCTACACCTTC. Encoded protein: CASSQVPGQGTYGYTF.

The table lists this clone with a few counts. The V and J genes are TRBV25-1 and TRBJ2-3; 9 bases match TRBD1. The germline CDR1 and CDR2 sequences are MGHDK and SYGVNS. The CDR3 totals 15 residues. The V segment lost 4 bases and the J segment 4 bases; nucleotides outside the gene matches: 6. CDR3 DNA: TGTGCCAGCAGTGCCAGGACAGGGGTATCAGATACGCAGTATTTT. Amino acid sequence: CASSARTGVSDTQYF.

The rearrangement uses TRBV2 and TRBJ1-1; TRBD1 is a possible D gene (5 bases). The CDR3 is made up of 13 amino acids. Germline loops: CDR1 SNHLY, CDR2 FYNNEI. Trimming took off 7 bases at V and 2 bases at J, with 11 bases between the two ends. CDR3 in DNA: TGTGCCAGCACTCGGGACCTCAACACTGAAGCTTTCTTT. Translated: CASTRDLNTEAFF.

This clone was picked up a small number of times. The CDR3 DNA reads TGTGCTGCAGGGGGCACAGATACGCAGTATTTT. This encodes CAAGGTDTQYF. The chain carries TRBV15 and TRBJ2-3, with D tentatively TRBD1 (6 bases). This CDR3 region has 11 residues. Germline loops: CDR1 LNHNV, CDR2 YYDKDF (reference sequence).

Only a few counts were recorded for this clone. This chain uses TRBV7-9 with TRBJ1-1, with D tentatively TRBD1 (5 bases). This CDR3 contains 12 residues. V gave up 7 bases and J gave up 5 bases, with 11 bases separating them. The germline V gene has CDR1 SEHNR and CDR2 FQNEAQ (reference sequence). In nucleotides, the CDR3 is TGTGCCAGCACCCTGGAGGGGACTGAAGCTTTCTTT. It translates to CASTLEGTEAFF. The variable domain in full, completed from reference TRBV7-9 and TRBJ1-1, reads DTGVSQNPRHKITKRGQNVTFRCDPISEHNRLYWYRQTLGQGPEFLTYFQNEAQLEKSRLLSDRFSAERPKGSFSTLEIQRTEQGDSAMYLCASTLEGTEAFFGQGTRLTVV.